This is a list of T cell receptor beta chains from one sample in a study of blood T cell repertoires in COVID-19. Profiling relied on immunoSEQ multiplex PCR, and the TCRdb table lists in-frame clones only, not all of them. Among roughly 200,000 clones, 88% were seen once, and the ten largest hold around 2.7%. The sequenced material came from PBMCs or T cells enriched from blood (not recorded which). All receptors derive from a woman in her 30s who had recovered from COVID-19. CDR3s include the opening cysteine and the closing phenylalanine or tryptophan. D genes are given only for firm matches. Not every row has a clone size; where given, it reads once, few, many or a size class.

size,V,J,D,CDR3,DNA
-,TRBV24-1,TRBJ2-5,-,CATSVAQVTEETQYF,TGTGCCACCAGTGTCGCTCAGGTCACTGAAGAGACCCAGTACTTC
-,TRBV6-5,TRBJ1-1,-,CASSTQTNTEAFF,TGTGCCAGCAGCACACAGACGAACACTGAAGCTTTCTTT
-,TRBV4-2,TRBJ2-1,TRBD2,CASSQEVAGPNEQFF,TGTGCCAGCAGCCAAGAAGTAGCGGGGCCCAATGAGCAGTTCTTC
-,TRBV29-1,TRBJ2-1,-,CSLLGHSTYNEQFF,TGCAGCCTCCTGGGGCACAGCACTTACAATGAGCAGTTCTTC
once,TRBV6-5,TRBJ1-6,-,CAGGLARNSPLHF,TGTGCAGGCGGACTGGCTAGGAATTCACCCCTCCACTTT
-,TRBV18,TRBJ1-5,TRBD1,CASSPMDRGISQPQHF,TGTGCCAGCTCACCGATGGACAGGGGAATAAGTCAGCCCCAGCATTTT
-,TRBV18,TRBJ1-2,-,CASSPPPQGERGYTF,TGTGCCAGCTCACCACCCCCACAGGGAGAGCGTGGCTACACCTTC
-,TRBV12-3/TRBV12-4,TRBJ2-1,-,CASSLGLNEQFF,TGTGCCAGCAGTTTAGGACTGAATGAGCAGTTCTTC
-,TRBV5-5,TRBJ2-7,TRBD1,CASGPPDRRSYEQYF,TGTGCCAGCGGTCCCCCGGACAGGAGATCCTACGAGCAGTACTTC
-,TRBV5-4,TRBJ1-2,TRBD1,CAAGAGGVYGYTF,TGTGCCGCGGGGGCAGGGGGCGTCTATGGCTACACCTTC
once,TRBV19,TRBJ1-1,-,CASSIVGSRNTEAFF,TGTGCCAGTAGTATAGTCGGTTCGCGGAACACTGAAGCTTTCTTT
once,TRBV6-5,TRBJ2-3,TRBD2,CASSRAGASTDTQYF,TGTGCCAGCAGTCGAGCGGGGGCTAGCACAGATACGCAGTATTTT
few,TRBV3-1/TRBV3-2,TRBJ1-4,TRBD1,CASSHRDRGEKLFF,TGTGCCAGCAGCCACCGGGACAGGGGGGAAAAACTGTTTTTT
-,TRBV6-5,TRBJ2-1,-,CASSYRDTYNEQFF,TGTGCCAGCAGTTACCGGGACACCTACAATGAGCAGTTCTTC
-,TRBV6-2/TRBV6-3,TRBJ1-3,-,CASSSPRGGDTIYF,TGTGCCAGCAGTTCTCCTCGCGGCGGAGACACCATATATTTT
once,TRBV19,TRBJ1-3,-,CASSASGVSSGNTIYF,TGTGCCAGTAGCGCGTCAGGGGTTAGCTCTGGAAACACCATATATTTT
few,TRBV18,TRBJ1-2,-,CASSPNAHTNYGYTF,TGTGCCAGCTCACCAAATGCCCACACTAACTATGGCTACACCTTC
-,TRBV20-1,TRBJ1-2,-,CSATGIYGYTF,TGCAGTGCCACCGGGATCTATGGCTACACCTTC
-,TRBV20-1,TRBJ2-7,-,CSASGVRNYEQYF,TGCAGTGCTAGTGGAGTCAGGAACTACGAGCAGTACTTC
-,TRBV7-8,TRBJ1-2,TRBD1,CASSLGLQGSGYTF,TGTGCCAGCAGCTTAGGCTTACAGGGGTCTGGCTACACCTTC
-,TRBV19,TRBJ1-4,TRBD1,CASSTGQGSKKLFF,TGTGCCAGTAGTACGGGACAGGGTAGCAAAAAACTGTTTTTT
-,TRBV10-3,TRBJ1-2,-,CAISEGREIDGYTF,TGTGCCATCAGTGAAGGCCGGGAGATAGATGGCTACACCTTC
-,TRBV19,TRBJ2-3,TRBD1,CASSIYRDRGANTQYF,TGTGCCAGTAGTATCTACAGGGACAGGGGGGCAAATACGCAGTATTTT
-,TRBV18,TRBJ2-5,TRBD1,CASSPGQGGETQYF,TGTGCCAGCTCACCAGGACAGGGTGGAGAGACCCAGTACTTC